One and the same sample provided the 6 T cell receptor beta chains below, sequenced in a study of T cells in Graves' hyperthyroidism and ophthalmopathy. From RNA transcripts, TCR beta CDR3 regions were amplified. Initially, a first-round RT-PCR of the TCR CDR3 employed the HTBI primer set. One entry per CDR3 protein results from TCRdb running MiXCR on the multiplex PCR reads. In the table there are around 270,000 distinct CDR3 sequences, roughly 20% of which are singletons. The sequencing input was blood. The receptor set was obtained from a man between 50 and 59 years old with Graves' ophthalmopathy.

This clonotype was counted only a few times. The rearrangement links TRBV5-4 to TRBJ2-3; D remains unclear. The V gene's germline CDR1 is SGHNT and CDR2 YYREEE (reference sequence). Trimming removed 5 bases from V and 6 bases from J, with 13 bases in between. The CDR3 is 13 amino acids. For the CDR3, the DNA is TGTGCCAGCAGGGCTCCTTTCATGGATACGCAGTATTTT. This translates into CASRAPFMDTQYF.

The chain has TRBV9 and TRBJ2-5, with D unresolved. The germline V gene encodes CDR1 SGDLS and CDR2 YYNGEE. The CDR3 sequence is 15 residues long. The ends were cut back, 4 bases at V and 5 bases at J, with 18 bases in the middle. CDR3 sequence: CASSSWAGVGETQYF. The CDR3 DNA reads TGTGCCAGCAGCAGTTGGGCCGGTGTAGGGGAGACCCAGTACTTC. Complete variable domain (other parts from reference TRBV9 and TRBJ2-5): DSGVTQTPKHLITATGQRVTLRCSPRSGDLSVYWYQQSLDQGLQFLIQYYNGEERAKGNILERFSAQQFPDLHSELNLSSLELGDSALYFCASSSWAGVGETQYFGPGTRLLVL.

The V gene is TRBV3-1, the J gene TRBJ1-5, with D uncertain. The CDR3 extends over 15 amino acids. V was trimmed by 1 base and J by 1 base, leaving 8 bases between them. Germline-derived CDR1 and CDR2 are LGHDT and YNNKEL (reference sequence). In DNA form, the CDR3 reads TGTGCCAGCAGCCAAGGTGCAGGCAGCAATCAGCCCCAGCATTTT. It codes for CASSQGAGSNQPQHF.

At least ten counts were recorded for this clonotype. The chain uses TRBV11-2 and TRBJ2-2; 8 nucleotides match TRBD2. This CDR3 has 16 residues. Germline V CDR1 and CDR2: SGHAT, FQNNGV. Losses at the gene ends were 5 bases for V and 3 bases for J; bases not matched to a gene: 8. CDR3 residues: CASSRGASGYTGELFF. CDR3 bases: TGTGCCAGCAGCCGGGGGGCTAGCGGGTACACCGGGGAGCTGTTTTTT.

This sequence joins TRBV4-2 and TRBJ1-4; D ambiguous. The CDR3 spans 15 residues. The V end was cut by 0 bases, the J end by 6 bases, with 11 bases between. CDR1 and CDR2 (germline): LGHNA, YNFKEQ. The CDR3 DNA reads as TGTGCCAGCAGCCAAGATCTGTCTGTTTATGAAAAACTGTTTTTT. Amino acids: CASSQDLSVYEKLFF.

There are many counts of this clonotype. V gene TRBV20-1 combines with J gene TRBJ2-5, with D unresolved. V was clipped by 6 bases and J by 0 bases, with 20 bases between them. The CDR3 is made up of 16 amino acids. Germline CDR1 is DFQATT and CDR2 is SNEGSKA (reference sequence). CDR3 protein: CSALSGQRTYQETQYF. CDR3 nucleotides: TGCAGTGCCCTTTCTGGCCAGCGCACGTACCAAGAGACCCAGTACTTC.